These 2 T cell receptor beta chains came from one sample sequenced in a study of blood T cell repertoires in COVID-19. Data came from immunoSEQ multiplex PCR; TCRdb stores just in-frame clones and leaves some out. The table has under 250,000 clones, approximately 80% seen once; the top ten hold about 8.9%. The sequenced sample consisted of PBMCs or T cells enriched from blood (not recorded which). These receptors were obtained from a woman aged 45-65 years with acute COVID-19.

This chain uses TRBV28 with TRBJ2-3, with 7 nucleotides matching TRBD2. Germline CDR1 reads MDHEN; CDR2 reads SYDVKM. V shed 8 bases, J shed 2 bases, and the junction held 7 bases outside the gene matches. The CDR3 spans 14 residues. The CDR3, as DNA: TGTGCCAGCGGTGGGGGGGTGCTCACAGATACGCAGTATTTT. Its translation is CASGGGVLTDTQYF.

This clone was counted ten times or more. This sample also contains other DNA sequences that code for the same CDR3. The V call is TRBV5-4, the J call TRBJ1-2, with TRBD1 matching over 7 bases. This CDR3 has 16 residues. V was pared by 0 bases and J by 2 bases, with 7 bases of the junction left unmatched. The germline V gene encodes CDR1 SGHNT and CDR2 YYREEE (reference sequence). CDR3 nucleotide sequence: TGTGCCAGCAGCTTGGGACAGGGCTTATCGAACTATGGCTACACCTTC. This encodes CASSLGQGLSNYGYTF.